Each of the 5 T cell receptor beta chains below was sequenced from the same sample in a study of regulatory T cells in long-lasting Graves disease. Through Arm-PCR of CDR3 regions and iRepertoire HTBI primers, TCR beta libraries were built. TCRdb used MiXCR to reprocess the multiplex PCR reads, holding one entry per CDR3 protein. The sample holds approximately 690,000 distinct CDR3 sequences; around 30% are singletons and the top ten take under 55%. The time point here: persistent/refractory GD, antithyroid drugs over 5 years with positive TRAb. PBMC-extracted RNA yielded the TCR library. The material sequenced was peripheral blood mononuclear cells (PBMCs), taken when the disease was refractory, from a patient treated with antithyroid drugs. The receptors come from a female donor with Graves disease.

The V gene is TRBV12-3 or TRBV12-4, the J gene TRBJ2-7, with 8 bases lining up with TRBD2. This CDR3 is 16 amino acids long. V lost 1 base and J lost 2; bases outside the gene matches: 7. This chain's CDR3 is CASSLGPGGGPYEQYF. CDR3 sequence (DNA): TGTGCCAGCAGTTTAGGTCCGGGGGGGGGCCCCTACGAGCAGTACTTC.

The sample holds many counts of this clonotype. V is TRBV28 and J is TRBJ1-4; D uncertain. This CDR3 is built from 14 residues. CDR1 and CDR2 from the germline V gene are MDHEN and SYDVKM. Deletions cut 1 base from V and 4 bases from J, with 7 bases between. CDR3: CASSLSDLNEKLFF. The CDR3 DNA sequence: TGTGCCAGCAGTTTATCGGACCTTAATGAAAAACTGTTTTTT. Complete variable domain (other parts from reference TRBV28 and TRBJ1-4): DVKVTQSSRYLVKRTGEKVFLECVQDMDHENMFWYRQDPGLGLRLIYFSYDVKMKEKGDIPEGYSVSREKKERFSLILESASTNQTSMYLCASSLSDLNEKLFFGSGTQLSVL.

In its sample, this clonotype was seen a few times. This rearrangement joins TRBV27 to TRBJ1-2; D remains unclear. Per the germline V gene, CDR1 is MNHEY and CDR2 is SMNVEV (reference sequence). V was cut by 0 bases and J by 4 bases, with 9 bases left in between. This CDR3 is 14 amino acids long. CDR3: CASSLSPGIYGYTF. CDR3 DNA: TGTGCCAGCAGTTTATCTCCGGGAATCTATGGCTACACCTTC.

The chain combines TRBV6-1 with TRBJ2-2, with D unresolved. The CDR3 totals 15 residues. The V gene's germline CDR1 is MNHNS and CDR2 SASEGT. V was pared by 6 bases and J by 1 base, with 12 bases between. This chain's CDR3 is CASRGRAGNTGELFF. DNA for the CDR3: TGTGCCAGCAGGGGTCGGGCAGGGAACACCGGGGAGCTGTTTTTT.

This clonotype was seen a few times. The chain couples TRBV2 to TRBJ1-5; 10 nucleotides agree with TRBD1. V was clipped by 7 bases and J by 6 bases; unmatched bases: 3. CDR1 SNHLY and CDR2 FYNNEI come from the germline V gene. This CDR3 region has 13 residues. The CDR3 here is CASTRDRGQPQHF. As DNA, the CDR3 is TGTGCCAGCACCCGGGACAGGGGTCAGCCCCAGCATTTT.